This T cell receptor beta chain was retrieved from a study of shared clonotypes between healthy human individuals. Some clones are missing from TCRdb's copy, which holds only in-frame ones; the method was immunoSEQ multiplex PCR. The sample holds hundreds of thousands of clones, around 96% seen once. This receptor was obtained from a man aged 25 to 45 in good health. The sample comprised memory CD8+ T cells sorted from blood. The sample's subset: CD45RO+ cells pooled with CCR7-negative TemRA cells.

CDR3 sequence reads: CATSRKREGTGELFF. Written as DNA, the CDR3 is TGTGCCACCAGCAGAAAGCGGGAAGGCACCGGGGAGCTGTTTTTT. The chain uses TRBV15 and TRBJ2-2, with TRBD2 identical over 7 bases. V lost 2 bases to trimming and J lost 4 bases; unmatched junction nucleotides: 4. Per the germline V gene, CDR1 is LNHNV and CDR2 is YYDKDF (reference sequence). This CDR3 has 15 amino acids.